This passage covers 24 T cell receptor beta chains from one sample sequenced in a study of blood T cells in healthy people across ages (dated by TCRdb to about 2015). The protocol used for the library was 5' RACE. Instrument on record: Illumina HiSeq 2500. The second PCR ran for roughly 6 to 11 cycles and used a J-beta primer mix along with a sample-barcoded 5' primer. The raw public reads went through TCRdb reprocessing: fastp at Q25, MiXCR clone calling, in-frame beta chains kept. For every CDR3 protein sequence, its rows merge into one entry that carries the most common genes and DNA. This sample comprises around 1,500,000 distinct CDR3 sequences, approximately 28% of them detected only once. The top ten clonotypes cover 7.7% of the sample. Sequencing used blood. These receptors were taken from a woman in her 30s in good health.

This clonotype has a handful of counts. V usage is TRBV9 and J usage is TRBJ1-1; no reliable D call. V was cut by 0 bases and J by 6 bases, with 12 bases left in between. Germline CDR1 is SGDLS and CDR2 is YYNGEE. The CDR3 is 14 amino acids. The CDR3 spells CASSVDGSWPEAFF. CDR3 nucleotide sequence: TGTGCCAGCAGCGTAGACGGCAGCTGGCCTGAAGCTTTCTTT.

A note on this clonotype: The junction does not match germline at one end; this may be a read error. This chain joins TRBV11-2 and TRBJ2-5, with D possibly being TRBD1 (6 bases). The V gene's germline CDR1 is SGHAT and CDR2 FQNNGV. The CDR3 length is 16 residues. The CDR3 here is CTSSIADSRLYQTQYF. The CDR3, as DNA: TGTACCAGCAGCATCGCGGACAGTCGTCTCTATCAGACCCAGTACTTC. Using reference TRBV11-2 and TRBJ2-5 for the parts outside the CDR3, the full variable domain is EAGVAQSPRYKIIEKRQSVAFWCNPISGHATLYWYQQILGQGPKLLIQFQNNGVVDDSQLPKDRFSAERLKGVDSTLKIQPAKLEDSAVYLCTSSIADSRLYQTQYFGPGTRLLVL.

This clonotype was counted ten times or more. This chain connects TRBV29-1 to TRBJ2-7, with a tentative D call TRBD2 (6 bases). V was trimmed by 3 bases and J by 6 bases, leaving 12 bases between them. CDR1 is SQVTM and CDR2 is ANQGSEA in the germline V gene. The CDR3 extends over 12 amino acids. In DNA form, the CDR3 reads TGCAGCGTTGAGAGCAGGGAGGCCGAGCAGTACTTC. Amino acid sequence: CSVESREAEQYF.

The rearrangement joins TRBV11-3 to TRBJ2-1, with D unclear. Germline CDR1 and CDR2: SGHNT and YENEEA. The CDR3 sequence is 13 residues long. Trimming pared 5 bases from V and 8 bases from J, leaving 13 bases between. The CDR3 DNA reads as TGTGCCAGCAGCACAAATGTGGGTTATGAGCAGTTCTTC. This translates into CASSTNVGYEQFF.

V gene TRBV29-1 combines with J gene TRBJ1-2, with TRBD1 as a possible D gene (5 bases). Per germline, CDR1 SQVTM and CDR2 ANQGSEA. Trimming removed 5 bases at V and 4 bases at J, with 11 bases between. The CDR3 is 12 amino acids. CDR3 in DNA: TGCAGCGTTCAGTGGGGCATCTATGGCTACACCTTC. Translated: CSVQWGIYGYTF.

The chain has TRBV5-1 and TRBJ1-4; possibly TRBD1 for D (5 bases). This CDR3 comprises 14 residues. Trimming took 3 bases from V and 8 from J, leaving 14 bases between them. Germline assignment: CDR1 SGHRS and CDR2 YFSETQ. In DNA form, the CDR3 reads TGCGCCAGCAGCTCGGATCCGGGGGGAGAAAAACTGTTTTTT. Protein: CASSSDPGGEKLFF.

This clonotype has just a few counts. This chain links TRBV12-3 or TRBV12-4 with TRBJ1-2, with a weak D call TRBD1 (6 bases). CDR3 length equals 12 residues. V was shortened by 2 bases and J by 7 bases, with 8 bases between the two germline ends. The CDR3 nucleotides are TGTGCCAGCAGTTTACACAGGGCTGGCTACACCTTC. This encodes CASSLHRAGYTF.

This chain joins TRBV9 and TRBJ2-1; D gene unclear. Between the trimmed V and J ends, which lost 5 bases and 13 bases, there was a span of 19 bases. This CDR3 contains 13 residues. Germline CDR1 reads SGDLS; CDR2 reads YYNGEE. CDR3 sequence: CASSSGPQETQFF. In DNA, the CDR3 is TGTGCCAGCAGTTCAGGACCCCAAGAGACCCAGTTCTTC.

The chain employs TRBV4-3 and TRBJ2-3, with 8 bases that match TRBD2. The CDR3 extends over 13 amino acids. Germline CDR1 and CDR2: LGHNA and YSLEER. This CDR3 is CGSAREVSDTQYF. CDR3 in DNA: TGCGGCTCCGCGCGGGAGGTATCAGATACGCAGTATTTT.

The chain links TRBV4-1 to TRBJ1-1, with TRBD1 matching over 12 bases. Germline trimming cut 4 bases from V and 7 bases from J; bases unmatched to any gene: 7. Germline assignment: CDR1 MGHRA and CDR2 YSYEKL. This CDR3 comprises 15 residues. The chain's CDR3 is CASSRGQGARGEAFF. The CDR3 DNA reads TGCGCCAGCAGCCGGGGACAGGGGGCTCGGGGTGAAGCTTTCTTT.

V usage is TRBV6-6 and J usage is TRBJ2-1; TRBD2 matches 7 bases. After removal of 8 bases from V and 6 bases from J, the junction contained 10 bases not matched to a gene. The CDR3 length is 14 residues. Per the germline V gene, CDR1 is MNHNY and CDR2 is SVGAGI (reference sequence). The CDR3 here is CASCLGGGANEQFF. The CDR3 bases are TGTGCCAGCTGCTTGGGCGGGGGAGCCAATGAGCAGTTCTTC.

The chain recombines TRBV27 with TRBJ2-3, with no clear D. CDR1 and CDR2 (germline): MNHEY, SMNVEV (reference sequence). Trimming left V 6 bases short and J 2 bases short, with 9 bases between. The CDR3 length is 13 residues. CDR3 sequence: CASRPAHTDTQYF. The DNA for the CDR3 is TGTGCCAGCAGACCCGCCCACACAGATACGCAGTATTTT.

This clonotype came up many times. The chain carries TRBV9 and TRBJ2-5; D is uncertain. V was shortened by 0 bases and J by 3 bases, with 6 bases between the two germline ends. The CDR3 spans 13 residues. Germline assignment: CDR1 SGDLS and CDR2 YYNGEE. The DNA of the CDR3 is TGTGCCAGCAGCGTAGTGCCGGAAGAGACCCAGTACTTC. Protein sequence: CASSVVPEETQYF. Drawing the rest from reference TRBV9 and TRBJ2-5, the complete variable domain is DSGVTQTPKHLITATGQRVTLRCSPRSGDLSVYWYQQSLDQGLQFLIQYYNGEERAKGNILERFSAQQFPDLHSELNLSSLELGDSALYFCASSVVPEETQYFGPGTRLLVL.

This clonotype was observed a few times. The V call is TRBV29-1, the J call TRBJ1-1; D gene unclear. The CDR3 is 12 amino acids. Trimming took off 4 bases at V and 8 bases at J, with 14 bases between the two ends. The germline CDR1 and CDR2 sequences are SQVTM and ANQGSEA. The CDR3 DNA reads as TGCAGCGTTGGGGGATTTAAGGTAGAAGCTTTCTTT. Amino acids: CSVGGFKVEAFF.

This clonotype was detected many times. The chain has TRBV5-1 and TRBJ2-5; TRBD2 matches 9 bases. V shed 7 bases and J 1 base; nucleotides not matched to a gene: 5. The CDR3 has 14 residues. CDR1 and CDR2 (germline): SGHRS, YFSETQ. CDR3 nucleotides: TGCGCCAGCCAGTCTAGCGGGGTCCAAGAGACCCAGTACTTC. Protein sequence: CASQSSGVQETQYF.

This clonotype was detected many times. The chain is built from TRBV5-1 and TRBJ2-7, with D perhaps being TRBD1 or TRBD2 (6 bases each). This CDR3 contains 15 residues. Per the germline V gene, CDR1 is SGHRS and CDR2 is YFSETQ. Trimming pared 0 bases from V and 2 bases from J, leaving 12 bases between. The CDR3 nucleotides read TGCGCCAGCAGCTTGGCTGGAGGGGGACCCTACGAGCAGTACTTC. It encodes CASSLAGGGPYEQYF.

This clonotype was recorded a few times. The chain links TRBV4-3 to TRBJ1-5; a possible D gene is TRBD1 (6 bases). This CDR3 has 18 amino acids. The ends were cut back, 0 bases at V and 0 bases at J, with 15 bases in the middle. Germline V gene data show CDR1 as LGHNA and CDR2 as YSLEER. CDR3 coding DNA: TGCGCCAGCAGCCAAGATAGGGCGTCAGGGGATAGCAATCAGCCCCAGCATTTT. It specifies CASSQDRASGDSNQPQHF.

There are many counts of this clonotype. The chain recombines TRBV4-3 with TRBJ2-4; unclear D gene. Germline values: CDR1 LGHNA, CDR2 YSLEER. V was shortened by 0 bases and J by 9 bases, with 12 bases between the two germline ends. The CDR3 consists of 14 residues. The CDR3 loop reads CASSQDTYSGIQYF. In DNA, the CDR3 is TGCGCCAGCAGCCAAGATACCTACTCTGGCATTCAGTACTTC.

This clonotype was recorded a few times. The chain has TRBV10-3 and TRBJ2-2, with D possibly matching TRBD2 (5 bases). From germline, CDR1 is ENHRY and CDR2 SYGVKD. With 6 bases removed from V and 2 bases from J, the gap between germline ends came to 16 bases. The CDR3 extends over 16 amino acids. The DNA of the CDR3 is TGTGCCATCAGCCCCCCCAGCGGCACAAACACCGGGGAGCTGTTTTTT. Translation: CAISPPSGTNTGELFF.

J is TRBJ2-3 and V is TRBV6-2 or TRBV6-3; 12 bases agree with TRBD2. J lost 6 bases, V lost 6 bases, and 10 bases had no gene match. The CDR3 runs to 16 residues. CDR1 is MNHEY and CDR2 is SVGEGT in the germline V gene. The CDR3 here is CASRGLAGLHGDTQYF. CDR3 DNA sequence: TGTGCCAGCAGAGGACTAGCGGGGCTGCACGGTGATACGCAGTATTTT.

This chain links TRBV20-1 with TRBJ2-7; possibly TRBD2 for D (5 bases). The CDR3 runs 12 residues. V dropped 6 bases and J dropped 0 bases, with 9 bases sitting between them. The germline V gene encodes CDR1 DFQATT and CDR2 SNEGSKA (reference sequence). CDR3 DNA: TGCAGTGCCCTAGCAAGCTCCTACGAGCAGTACTTC. Translating gives CSALASSYEQYF.

The J gene is TRBJ1-6, the V gene TRBV3-1; 8 bases fit TRBD1. Germline V gives CDR1 LGHDT, CDR2 YNNKEL (reference sequence). The J segment lost 7 bases and the V segment lost 0 bases, leaving 2 bases of the junction unmatched. The CDR3 has 15 amino acids. The DNA for the CDR3 is TGTGCCAGCAGCCAAGACCGGACAGGGAATTCACCCCTCCACTTT. This encodes CASSQDRTGNSPLHF.

The chain joins TRBV27 to TRBJ1-2; possibly TRBD1 for D (6 bases). Germline-derived CDR1 and CDR2 are MNHEY and SMNVEV (reference sequence). Trimming stripped 0 bases from V and 8 bases from J, with 10 bases between. This CDR3 is built from 13 residues. CDR3 coding DNA: TGTGCCAGCAGTTTATCTACAGGGTTGGGCTACACCTTC. Amino acid sequence: CASSLSTGLGYTF.

The V and J genes are TRBV5-5 and TRBJ1-5, with D unresolved. This CDR3 has 14 residues. V lost 0 bases to trimming and J lost 3 bases, with 7 bases between them. CDR1 is SGHKS, CDR2 YYEKEE, per germline (reference sequence). The CDR3 coding sequence is TGTGCCAGCAGCTTGGAGATGGTCAATCAGCCCCAGCATTTT. It codes for CASSLEMVNQPQHF.